This T cell receptor (beta chain) was captured in a study of early T cells in non-severe SARS-CoV-2 infection. TCRdb re-called the 5' RACE reads with MiXCR, one entry per CDR3 protein. The sample holds about 64,000 distinct CDR3 sequences, approximately 12% seen once. This clonotype was seen only a few times. Trimming took 8 bases from V and 1 from J, leaving 8 bases between them. CDR3 size: 13 residues. The starting material was whole blood, obtained at baseline. The receptor was isolated from an adult who was a healthcare worker with PCR-confirmed SARS-CoV-2 infection or an uninfected control (not recorded which). The chain joins TRBV12-3 or TRBV12-4 to TRBJ2-2; D remains ambiguous. CDR3: CASDKGNTGELFF. In DNA form, the CDR3 reads TGTGCCAGCGATAAGGGGAACACCGGGGAGCTGTTTTTT.